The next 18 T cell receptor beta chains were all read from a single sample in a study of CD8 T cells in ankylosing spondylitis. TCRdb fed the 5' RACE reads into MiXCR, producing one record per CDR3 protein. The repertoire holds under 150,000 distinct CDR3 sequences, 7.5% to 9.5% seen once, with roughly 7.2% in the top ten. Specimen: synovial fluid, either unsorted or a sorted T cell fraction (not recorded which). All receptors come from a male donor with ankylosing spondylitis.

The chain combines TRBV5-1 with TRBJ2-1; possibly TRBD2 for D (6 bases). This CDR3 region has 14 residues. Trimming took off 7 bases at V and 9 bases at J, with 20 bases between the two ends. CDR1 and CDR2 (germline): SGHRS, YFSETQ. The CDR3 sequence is CASSRGLTTGEQFF. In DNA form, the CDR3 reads TGCGCCAGCTCGAGGGGACTTACCACGGGTGAGCAGTTCTTC. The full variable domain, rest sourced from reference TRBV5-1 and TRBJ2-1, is KAGVTQTPRYLIKTRGQQVTLSCSPISGHRSVSWYQQTPGQGLQFLFEYFSETQRNKGNFPGRFSGRQFSNSRSEMNVSTLELGDSALYLCASSRGLTTGEQFFGPGTRLTVL.

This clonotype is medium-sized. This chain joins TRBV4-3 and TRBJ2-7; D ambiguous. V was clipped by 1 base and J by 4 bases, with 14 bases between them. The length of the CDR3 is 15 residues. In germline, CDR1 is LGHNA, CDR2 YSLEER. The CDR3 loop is CASSQGLLGFYEQYF. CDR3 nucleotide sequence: TGCGCCAGCAGCCAAGGCTTACTGGGGTTTTACGAGCAGTACTTC.

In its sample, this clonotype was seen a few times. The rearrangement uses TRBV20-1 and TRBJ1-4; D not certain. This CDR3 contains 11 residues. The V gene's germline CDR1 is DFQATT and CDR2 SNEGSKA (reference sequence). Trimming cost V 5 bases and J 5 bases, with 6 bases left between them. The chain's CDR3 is CSAWTNEKLFF. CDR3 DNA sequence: TGCAGTGCTTGGACGAATGAAAAACTGTTTTTT.

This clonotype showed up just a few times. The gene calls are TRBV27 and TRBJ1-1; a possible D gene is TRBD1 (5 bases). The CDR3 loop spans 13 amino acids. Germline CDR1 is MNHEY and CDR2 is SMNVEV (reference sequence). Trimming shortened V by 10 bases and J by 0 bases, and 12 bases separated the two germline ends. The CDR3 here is CANHLGVNTEAFF. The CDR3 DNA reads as TGTGCCAACCATTTAGGGGTGAACACTGAAGCTTTCTTT.

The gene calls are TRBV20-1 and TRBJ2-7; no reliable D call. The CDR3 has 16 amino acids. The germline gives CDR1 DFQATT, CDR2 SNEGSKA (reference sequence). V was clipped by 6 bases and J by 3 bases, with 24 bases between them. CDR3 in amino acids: CSANHSIGLHDYEQYF. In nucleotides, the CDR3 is TGCAGTGCCAACCATAGCATAGGCCTCCACGACTACGAGCAGTACTTC.

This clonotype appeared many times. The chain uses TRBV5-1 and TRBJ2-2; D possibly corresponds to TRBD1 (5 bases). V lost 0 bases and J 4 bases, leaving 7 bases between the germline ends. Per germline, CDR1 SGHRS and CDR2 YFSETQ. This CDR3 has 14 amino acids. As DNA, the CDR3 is TGCGCCAGCAGCTTGGAACAGGCCACCGGGGAGCTGTTTTTT. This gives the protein CASSLEQATGELFF.

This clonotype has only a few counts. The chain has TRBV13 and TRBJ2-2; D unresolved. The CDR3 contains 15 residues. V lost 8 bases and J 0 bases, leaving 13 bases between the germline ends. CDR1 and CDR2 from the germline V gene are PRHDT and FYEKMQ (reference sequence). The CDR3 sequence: CASHNSQTNTGELFF. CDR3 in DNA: TGTGCCAGCCACAACAGCCAAACGAACACCGGGGAGCTGTTTTTT.

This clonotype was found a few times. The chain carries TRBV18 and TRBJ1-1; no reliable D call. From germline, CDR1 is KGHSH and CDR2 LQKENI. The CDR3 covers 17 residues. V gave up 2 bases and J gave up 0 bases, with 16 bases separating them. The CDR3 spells CASSPVWSQGVNTEAFF. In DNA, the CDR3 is TGTGCCAGCTCACCAGTTTGGTCCCAAGGAGTGAACACTGAAGCTTTCTTT. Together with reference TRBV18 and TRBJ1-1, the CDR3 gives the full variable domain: NAGVMQNPRHLVRRRGQEARLRCSPMKGHSHVYWYRQLPEEGLKFMVYLQKENIIDESGMPKERFSAEFPKEGPSILRIQQVVRGDSAAYFCASSPVWSQGVNTEAFFGQGTRLTVV.

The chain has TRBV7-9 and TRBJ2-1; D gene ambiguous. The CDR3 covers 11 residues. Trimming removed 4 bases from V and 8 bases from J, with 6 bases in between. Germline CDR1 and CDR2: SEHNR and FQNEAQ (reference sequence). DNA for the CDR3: TGTGCCAGCAGCTCCTTTTATGAGCAGTTCTTC. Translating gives CASSSFYEQFF. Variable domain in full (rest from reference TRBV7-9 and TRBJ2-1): DTGVSQNPRHKITKRGQNVTFRCDPISEHNRLYWYRQTLGQGPEFLTYFQNEAQLEKSRLLSDRFSAERPKGSFSTLEIQRTEQGDSAMYLCASSSFYEQFFGPGTRLTVL.

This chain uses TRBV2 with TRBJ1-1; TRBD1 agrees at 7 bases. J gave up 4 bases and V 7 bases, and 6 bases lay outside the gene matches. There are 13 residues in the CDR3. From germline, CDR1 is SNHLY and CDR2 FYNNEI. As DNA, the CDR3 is TGTGCCAGCACGAAACAGGGGATCACTGAAGCTTTCTTT. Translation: CASTKQGITEAFF.

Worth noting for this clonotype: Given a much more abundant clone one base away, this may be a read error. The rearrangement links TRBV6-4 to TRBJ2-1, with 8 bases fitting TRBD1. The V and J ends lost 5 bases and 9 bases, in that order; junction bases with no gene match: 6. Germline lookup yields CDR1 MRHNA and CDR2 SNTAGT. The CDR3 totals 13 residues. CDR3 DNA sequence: TGTGCCAGCAGTCGATTTACAGGGGGTGAGCAGTTCTTC. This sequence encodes CASSRFTGGEQFF.

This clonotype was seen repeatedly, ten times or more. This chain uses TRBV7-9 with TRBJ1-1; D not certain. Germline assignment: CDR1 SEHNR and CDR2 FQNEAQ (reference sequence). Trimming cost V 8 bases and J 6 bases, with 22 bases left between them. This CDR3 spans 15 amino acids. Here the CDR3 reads CASDAGIVLGSEAFF. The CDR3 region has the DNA TGTGCCAGCGACGCGGGCATAGTACTTGGGTCTGAAGCTTTCTTT.

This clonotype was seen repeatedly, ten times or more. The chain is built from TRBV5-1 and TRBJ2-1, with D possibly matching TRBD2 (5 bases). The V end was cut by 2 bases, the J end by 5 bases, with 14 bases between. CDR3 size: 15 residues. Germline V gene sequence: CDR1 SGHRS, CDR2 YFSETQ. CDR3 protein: CASSFLGGDNNEQFF. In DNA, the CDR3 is TGCGCCAGCAGCTTTTTAGGAGGAGACAACAATGAGCAGTTCTTC.

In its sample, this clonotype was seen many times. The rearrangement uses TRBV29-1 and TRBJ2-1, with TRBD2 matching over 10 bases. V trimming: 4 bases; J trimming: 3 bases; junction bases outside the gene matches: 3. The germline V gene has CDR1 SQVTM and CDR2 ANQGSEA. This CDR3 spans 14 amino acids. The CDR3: CSVAGTSVYNEQFF. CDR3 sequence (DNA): TGCAGCGTTGCTGGGACTAGCGTCTACAATGAGCAGTTCTTC.

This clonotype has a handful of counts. Here the CDR3 reads CSAEPGTYEQYF. The CDR3 bases are TGCAGTGCCGAACCCGGGACCTACGAGCAGTACTTC. J is TRBJ2-7 and V is TRBV20-1; TRBD2 is a possible D gene (5 bases). CDR3 length equals 12 residues. Germline CDR1 and CDR2: DFQATT and SNEGSKA (reference sequence). With 6 bases removed from V and 2 bases from J, the gap between germline ends came to 11 bases.

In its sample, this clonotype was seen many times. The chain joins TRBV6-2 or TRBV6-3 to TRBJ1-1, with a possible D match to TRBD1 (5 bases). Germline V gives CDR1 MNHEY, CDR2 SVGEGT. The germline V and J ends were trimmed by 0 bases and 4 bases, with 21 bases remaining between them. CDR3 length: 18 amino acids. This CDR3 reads CASSYSFVRGKVVTEAFF. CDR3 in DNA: TGTGCCAGCAGTTACTCGTTCGTACGGGGGAAGGTGGTCACTGAAGCTTTCTTT.

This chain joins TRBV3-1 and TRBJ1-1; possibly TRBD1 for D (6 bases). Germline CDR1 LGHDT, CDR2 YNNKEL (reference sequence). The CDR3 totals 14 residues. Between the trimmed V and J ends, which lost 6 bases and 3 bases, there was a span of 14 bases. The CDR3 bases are TGTGCCAGCAGGCTGGGACATGAGGACACTGAAGCTTTCTTT. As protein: CASRLGHEDTEAFF.

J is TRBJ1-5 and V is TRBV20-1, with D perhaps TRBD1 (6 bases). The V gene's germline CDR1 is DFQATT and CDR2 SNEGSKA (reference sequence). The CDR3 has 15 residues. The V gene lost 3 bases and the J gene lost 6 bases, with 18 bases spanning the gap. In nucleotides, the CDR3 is TGCAGTGCTAGGAGGCCAGGGGAGATAAGTCAGCCCCAGCATTTT. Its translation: CSARRPGEISQPQHF.